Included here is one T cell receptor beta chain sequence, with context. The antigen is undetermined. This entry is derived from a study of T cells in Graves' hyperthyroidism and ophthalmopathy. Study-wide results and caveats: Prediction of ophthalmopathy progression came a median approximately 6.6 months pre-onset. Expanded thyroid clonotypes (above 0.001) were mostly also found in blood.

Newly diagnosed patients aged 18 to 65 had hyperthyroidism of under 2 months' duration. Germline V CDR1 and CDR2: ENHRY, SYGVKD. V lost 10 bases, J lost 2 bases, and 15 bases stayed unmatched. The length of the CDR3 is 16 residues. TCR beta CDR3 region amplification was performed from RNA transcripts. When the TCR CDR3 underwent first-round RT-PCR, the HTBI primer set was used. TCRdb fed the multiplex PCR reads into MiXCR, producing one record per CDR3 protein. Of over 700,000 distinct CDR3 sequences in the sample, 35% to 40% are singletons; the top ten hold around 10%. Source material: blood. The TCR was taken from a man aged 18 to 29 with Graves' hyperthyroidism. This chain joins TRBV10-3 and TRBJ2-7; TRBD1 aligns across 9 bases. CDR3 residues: CASTGQGGIAPYEQYF. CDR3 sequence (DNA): TGTGCCAGCACGGGACAGGGAGGGATAGCCCCCTACGAGCAGTACTTC.